Given below is one T cell receptor (beta chain) in context. Its antigen remains unknown. The sample belongs to a study of T cell responses to AZD1222 COVID-19 vaccine. Produced via immunoSEQ multiplex PCR; TCRdb's table is partial and in-frame only. The sample lists 150,000 to 200,000 clones, about 93% seen once, with around 1.9% in the top ten. Study-level points and caveats: Increased Spike-specific TCR breadth and depth were observed after two AZD1222 doses.

Germline loops: CDR1 LGHDT, CDR2 YNNKEL (reference sequence). With 7 bases clipped from V and 4 bases from J, the junction kept 5 bases outside the gene matches. The length of the CDR3 is 14 residues. The chain couples TRBV3-1 (or the pseudogene TRBV3-2) to TRBJ2-7; TRBD1 matches at 12 bases. The material sequenced was peripheral blood, taken 28 days after the second AZD1222 dose. This TCR came from an adult who received the AZD1222 COVID-19 vaccine. CDR3 in amino acids: CASTPGQGAYEQYF. CDR3 in DNA: TGTGCCAGCACTCCGGGACAGGGGGCTTACGAGCAGTACTTC.